Here is one T cell receptor beta chain with its context. Its specificity is unknown. The entry originates in a study of cytomegalovirus exposure and HLA in healthy donors. The ends lost 5 bases at V and 2 bases at J; junction bases unmatched: 8. Per germline, CDR1 MGHDK and CDR2 SYGVNS. This CDR3 region has 17 residues. Here immunoSEQ multiplex PCR was the method, and the copy in TCRdb shows in-frame clones only, minus some. The sample has 97,000 or so clones; roughly 90% are singletons. The donors were members of the approximately 120-subject validation cohort (separate from the roughly 670-subject first cohort). General observations from the study: Through in vitro validation, a few CMV-associated chains were shown to be specific for CMV antigens. The study listed 150 to 200 cytomegalovirus-associated TCR beta chains.

The genes are TRBV25-1 and TRBJ2-3, with TRBD2 identical over 12 bases. The sequence was collected from a man younger than 35 in good health and CMV-seropositive. The specimen sequenced was PBMCs. CDR3 coding DNA: TGTGCCAGCAGTAAAACTAGCGGGAGGCCCACCACAGATACGCAGTATTTT. This codes for CASSKTSGRPTTDTQYF. Full variable domain (missing parts from reference TRBV25-1 and TRBJ2-3): EADIYQTPRYLVIGTGKKITLECSQTMGHDKMYWYQQDPGMELHLIHYSYGVNSTEKGDLSSESTVSRIRTEHFPLTLESARPSHTSQYLCASSKTSGRPTTDTQYFGPGTRLTVL.